This T cell receptor beta chain stems from a study of Graves' ophthalmopathy and Graves' hyperthyroidism. The study, taken as a whole, reports: Sensitivity of 87.88% and specificity of roughly 80% were achieved when a 13-signature model separated ophthalmopathy from stable hyperthyroidism.

RNA transcripts were the template, and TCR beta CDR3 regions were amplified from them. The authors performed first-round RT-PCR with HTBI primers and then a second-round multiplex PCR. TCRdb fed the multiplex PCR reads into MiXCR, producing one record per CDR3 protein. The data show 450,000 or so distinct CDR3 sequences, with around an eighth seen just once and 9.5% to 10% held by the top ten. V dropped 6 bases and J dropped 3; count of bases not matched to a gene: 6. The CDR3 contains 16 residues. Germline loops: CDR1 SGHAT, CDR2 FQDESV (reference sequence). Points on this clonotype: Its target is not known.

The sequencing input was blood. This sequence originates from a woman aged 25 to 39 with Graves' ophthalmopathy. The J gene is TRBJ2-5, the V gene TRBV11-1; 14 bases map to TRBD2. The CDR3 protein is CASSPGLAGVEETQYF. The DNA for the CDR3 is TGTGCCAGCAGTCCGGGACTAGCGGGAGTCGAAGAGACCCAGTACTTC.